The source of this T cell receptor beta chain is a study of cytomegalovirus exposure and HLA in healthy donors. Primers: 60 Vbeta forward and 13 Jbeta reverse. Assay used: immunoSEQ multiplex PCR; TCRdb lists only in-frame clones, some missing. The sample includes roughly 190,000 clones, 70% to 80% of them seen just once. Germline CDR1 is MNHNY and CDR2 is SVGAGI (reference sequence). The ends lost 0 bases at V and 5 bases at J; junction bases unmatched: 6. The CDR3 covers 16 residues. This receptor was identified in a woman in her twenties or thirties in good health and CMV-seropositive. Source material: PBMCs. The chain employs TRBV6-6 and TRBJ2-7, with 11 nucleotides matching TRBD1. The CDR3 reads CASSYSSGTGGDEQYF. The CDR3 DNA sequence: TGTGCCAGCAGTTACTCCTCCGGGACAGGGGGGGACGAGCAGTACTTC.